The 28 T cell receptor beta chains reported below all come from one sample, sequenced in a study of cytomegalovirus exposure and HLA in healthy donors. The primer mix had 60 Vbeta and 13 Jbeta primers. TCRdb's copy holds only in-frame clones and misses some; the assay was immunoSEQ multiplex PCR. The sample consists of more than 95,000 clones, over 9.5% of them appearing once. The sequenced material came from PBMCs. These receptors were collected from a man aged 35 to 55 in good health and CMV-seropositive.

The chain is built from TRBV5-6 and TRBJ1-2, with D unclear. Germline CDR1 reads SGHDT; CDR2 reads YYEEEE. The V end was cut by 0 bases, the J end by 8 bases, with 8 bases between. This CDR3 region has 12 residues. This CDR3 is CASSLGGRGYTF. The DNA of the CDR3 is TGTGCCAGCAGCTTGGGCGGGAGGGGCTACACCTTC. Supplemented by reference TRBV5-6 and TRBJ1-2, the full variable domain reads DAGVTQSPTHLIKTRGQQVTLRCSPKSGHDTVSWYQQALGQGPQFIFQYYEEEERQRGNFPDRFSGHQFPNYSSELNVNALLLGDSALYLCASSLGGRGYTFGSGTRLTVV.

This chain uses TRBV19 with TRBJ2-3, with 10 nucleotides matching TRBD1. The CDR3 sequence is 15 residues long. J gave up 1 base and V 5 bases, and 3 bases lay outside the gene matches. Germline values: CDR1 LNHDA, CDR2 SQIVND (reference sequence). CDR3: CASSPGTGGTDTQYF. As DNA, the CDR3 is TGTGCCAGTAGTCCGGGGACAGGGGGCACAGATACGCAGTATTTT.

This clone occurred a few times. The chain joins TRBV19 to TRBJ2-1; D not resolved. Trimming left V 11 bases short and J 4 bases short, with 12 bases between. The CDR3 contains 12 residues. Germline V gene sequence: CDR1 LNHDA, CDR2 SQIVND (reference sequence). CDR3 residues: CAVKAGYNEQFF. The DNA for the CDR3 is TGTGCCGTAAAGGCAGGATACAATGAGCAGTTCTTC.

V is TRBV6-6 and J is TRBJ2-7; 10 bases map to TRBD1. The CDR3 length is 14 residues. Germline values: CDR1 MNHNY, CDR2 SVGAGI (reference sequence). With V trimmed by 2 bases and J by 7 bases, 5 bases remained unmatched. CDR3: CASSYRDRGGEQYF. The DNA for the CDR3 is TGTGCCAGCAGTTACCGGGACAGGGGTGGTGAGCAGTACTTC.

On this clone itself: The same CDR3 also results from other DNA sequences found in this sample. The gene calls are TRBV30 and TRBJ2-3; weak D call: TRBD1 (5 bases). This CDR3 has 13 residues. Trimming removed 3 bases at V and 3 bases at J, with 10 bases between. The germline V gene encodes CDR1 GTSNPN and CDR2 SVGIG (reference sequence). CDR3 nucleotide sequence: TGTGCCTGGAGGCAGGGATGGACAGATACGCAGTATTTT. This translates into CAWRQGWTDTQYF.

This clone has only a few counts. The gene calls are TRBV5-1 and TRBJ2-1; 11 nucleotides match TRBD2. The V gene end was trimmed by 0 bases and the J gene end by 7 bases; junction bases not matched to a gene: 0. The germline V gene has CDR1 SGHRS and CDR2 YFSETQ. The CDR3 is made up of 14 amino acids. The CDR3 sequence: CASSLGTSGNEQFF. CDR3 bases: TGCGCCAGCAGCTTGGGGACTAGCGGGAATGAGCAGTTCTTC.

This clone was counted a few times. This chain uses TRBV5-4 with TRBJ1-2; D is possibly TRBD1 (6 bases). CDR3 length equals 13 residues. Germline values: CDR1 SGHNT, CDR2 YYREEE (reference sequence). V lost 7 bases and J 2 bases, leaving 12 bases between the germline ends. The DNA of the CDR3 is TGTGCCAGCGGTTTGGGGACAAACTATGGCTACACCTTC. Residues: CASGLGTNYGYTF.

The sample holds a few counts of this clone. Lacking the conserved final phenylalanine or tryptophan, this CDR3 likely reflects a read error. The same CDR3 also results from other DNA sequences found in this sample. The chain uses TRBV2 and TRBJ2-6; 7 nucleotides match TRBD2. In germline, CDR1 is SNHLY, CDR2 FYNNEI. The CDR3 consists of 16 residues. Trimming cost V 11 bases and J 0 bases; bases outside gene matches: 10. The CDR3 DNA sequence: TGTGCCGGGGGGGAGGGACCCCTCTCTGGGGCCAACGTCCTGACTTCC. Encoded protein: CAGGEGPLSGANVLTS.

This clone was seen a handful of times. V and J are TRBV7-2 and TRBJ1-2; tentative D call: TRBD1 (5 bases). Trimming removed 2 bases from V and 4 bases from J, with 8 bases in between. This CDR3 contains 13 residues. Germline V lookup: CDR1 SGHTA, CDR2 FQGNSA. The CDR3 nucleotides read TGTGCCAGCAGCTTACAGGGAAGCTATGGCTACACCTTC. Residues: CASSLQGSYGYTF.

This clone occurred many times. V usage is TRBV27 and J usage is TRBJ2-7; D not certain. The CDR3 has 13 amino acids. V was trimmed by 6 bases and J by 6 bases, leaving 15 bases between them. CDR1 MNHEY and CDR2 SMNVEV come from the germline V gene (reference sequence). The CDR3 protein is CASSPMAATEQYF. The CDR3, as DNA: TGTGCCAGCAGCCCGATGGCCGCAACCGAGCAGTACTTC.

The genes are TRBV7-2 and TRBJ2-1; D is perhaps TRBD2 (5 bases). Per the germline V gene, CDR1 is SGHTA and CDR2 is FQGNSA. V gave up 3 bases and J gave up 0 bases, with 9 bases separating them. The CDR3 is 15 residues long. DNA for the CDR3: TGTGCCAGCAGCTTCGGGATGCACTCCTACAATGAGCAGTTCTTC. Amino acid sequence: CASSFGMHSYNEQFF.

This clone turned up a few times. The chain recombines TRBV7-9 with TRBJ2-7; the match to TRBD1 covers 9 bases. Unmatched junction bases numbered 11, after V lost 3 bases and J lost 5 bases. CDR1 is SEHNR and CDR2 is FQNEAQ in the germline V gene (reference sequence). The CDR3 has 16 residues. The CDR3 loop reads CASSFFTGTGYNEQYF. Written as DNA, the CDR3 is TGTGCCAGCAGCTTTTTTACCGGGACAGGGTATAACGAGCAGTACTTC.

The V gene is TRBV7-2, the J gene TRBJ2-5; the D is unclear. The V end was cut by 1 base, the J end by 2 bases, with 8 bases between. The CDR3 runs 14 residues. CDR1 and CDR2 from the germline V gene are SGHTA and FQGNSA. CDR3: CASSLGARQETQYF. DNA for the CDR3: TGTGCCAGCAGCTTAGGGGCCAGGCAAGAGACCCAGTACTTC.

This clone was seen more than once but under ten times. The chain joins TRBV11-2 to TRBJ2-1, with TRBD2 matching over 7 bases. Germline V gives CDR1 SGHAT, CDR2 FQNNGV. The CDR3 has 14 amino acids. The J segment lost 6 bases and the V segment lost 0 bases, leaving 2 bases of the junction unmatched. The DNA of the CDR3 is TGTGCCAGCAGCTTAGATTTAGCGGGCAATGAGCAGTTCTTC. It yields the protein CASSLDLAGNEQFF.

This clone showed up just a few times. Other DNA sequences within the sample encode an identical CDR3. The CDR3 DNA reads as TGTGCCACCAGCAGAGATTTGGGGGGGATTCAGCCCCAGCATTTT. As protein: CATSRDLGGIQPQHF. V and J are TRBV15 and TRBJ1-5; possible D gene TRBD1, 5 bases. Germline CDR1 reads LNHNV; CDR2 reads YYDKDF (reference sequence). The CDR3 has 15 residues. V lost 0 bases to trimming and J lost 6 bases, with 12 bases between them.

This chain uses TRBV30 with TRBJ2-2; D is undetermined. V was trimmed by 5 bases and J by 1 base, leaving 8 bases between them. Germline assignment: CDR1 GTSNPN and CDR2 SVGIG (reference sequence). This CDR3 has 13 residues. The CDR3 protein is CAWAQLNTGELFF. In DNA, the CDR3 is TGTGCCTGGGCACAGCTGAACACCGGGGAGCTGTTTTTT.

This chain links TRBV7-8 with TRBJ1-5; no reliable D call. The CDR3 runs to 13 residues. Germline-derived CDR1 and CDR2 are SGHVS and FQNEAQ. V was clipped by 2 bases and J by 7 bases, with 9 bases between them. For the CDR3, the DNA is TGTGCCAGCAGCTTAACGGGTCCCCAGCCCCAGCATTTT. Translation gives CASSLTGPQPQHF.

The chain recombines TRBV27 with TRBJ1-3; D possibly corresponds to TRBD1 (6 bases). Between the trimmed V and J ends, which lost 5 bases and 0 bases, there was a span of 11 bases. Germline CDR1 MNHEY, CDR2 SMNVEV (reference sequence). This CDR3 spans 15 amino acids. The CDR3 nucleotides are TGTGCCAGCAGTCCAGGGACATTCTCTGGAAACACCATATATTTT. This gives the protein CASSPGTFSGNTIYF.

This chain connects TRBV28 to TRBJ2-7; TRBD2 is a possible D gene (6 bases). Germline CDR1 and CDR2: MDHEN and SYDVKM. There are 14 residues in the CDR3. The germline V and J ends were trimmed by 3 bases and 12 bases, with 21 bases remaining between them. In nucleotides, the CDR3 is TGTGCCAGCAGTTTCAGGCGCTCTTCAGGGAGGTTGTACTTC. Its translation is CASSFRRSSGRLYF.

A few counts support this clone. The rearrangement joins TRBV7-6 to TRBJ2-7, with 14 bases aligning to TRBD2. Germline V lookup: CDR1 SGHVS, CDR2 FNYEAQ. This CDR3 region has 16 residues. Trimming took 5 bases from V and 5 from J; bases not matched to a gene: 8. The CDR3 protein is CASSPGLAGEGHEQYF. DNA for the CDR3: TGTGCCAGCAGCCCGGGACTAGCGGGAGAGGGCCACGAGCAGTACTTC.

The chain uses TRBV27 and TRBJ2-7; 9 bases agree with TRBD1. Germline lookup yields CDR1 MNHEY and CDR2 SMNVEV (reference sequence). V shed 7 bases and J 4 bases; nucleotides not matched to a gene: 8. The CDR3 covers 14 residues. The CDR3 sequence is CASKTGTGKYEQYF. The CDR3, as DNA: TGTGCCAGCAAAACCGGGACAGGGAAATACGAGCAGTACTTC.

This clone was detected a few times. The J gene is TRBJ2-6, the V gene TRBV10-3; D is perhaps TRBD1 (7 bases). Germline CDR1 ENHRY, CDR2 SYGVKD. This CDR3 region has 15 residues. V lost 7 bases and J 1 base, leaving 11 bases between the germline ends. This CDR3 reads CAITSGGSGANVLTF. CDR3 in DNA: TGTGCCATCACCTCAGGGGGGTCTGGGGCCAACGTCCTGACTTTC.

This clone was seen more than once but under ten times. The chain employs TRBV6-5 and TRBJ2-5; 7 bases agree with TRBD2. Per the germline V gene, CDR1 is MNHEY and CDR2 is SVGAGI. Trimming removed 2 bases from V and 4 bases from J; junction bases left unmatched: 1. This CDR3 has 13 amino acids. CDR3 sequence reads: CASSYGGRETQYF. In DNA form, the CDR3 reads TGTGCCAGCAGTTACGGCGGGAGAGAGACCCAGTACTTC.

The gene calls are TRBV6-6 and TRBJ1-2, with D unclear. Germline assignment: CDR1 MNHNY and CDR2 SVGAGI (reference sequence). V was clipped by 2 bases and J by 2 bases, with 9 bases between them. There are 14 residues in the CDR3. CDR3 amino acids: CASSYDISNYGYTF. The CDR3 DNA follows: TGTGCCAGCAGTTACGACATTTCCAACTATGGCTACACCTTC.

This clone was detected a few times. The V and J genes are TRBV2 and TRBJ2-7; 9 positions agree with TRBD1. Per the germline V gene, CDR1 is SNHLY and CDR2 is FYNNEI. The CDR3 has 14 amino acids. Germline trimming cut 6 bases from V and 6 bases from J; bases unmatched to any gene: 9. The CDR3 DNA sequence: TGTGCCAGCAGGGATACAGGGGGCATGGGCGAGCAGTACTTC. Its protein product is CASRDTGGMGEQYF.

The rearrangement joins TRBV6-1 to TRBJ2-5; D perhaps matches TRBD1 (6 bases). Germline CDR1 reads MNHNS; CDR2 reads SASEGT. V lost 11 bases to trimming and J lost 2 bases, with 15 bases between them. The CDR3 spans 13 residues. The CDR3 coding sequence is TGTGCCTGCTACAGGGTGGGTCAAGAGACCCAGTACTTC. This codes for CACYRVGQETQYF.

This clone showed up just a few times. The chain uses TRBV28 and TRBJ1-1; 8 bases fit TRBD1. CDR3 length equals 15 residues. V lost 4 bases and J lost 3; bases outside the gene matches: 7. Germline V lookup: CDR1 MDHEN, CDR2 SYDVKM. The CDR3 reads CASSSTGVTHTEAFF. The CDR3 region has the DNA TGTGCCAGCAGTTCGACAGGGGTAACTCACACTGAAGCTTTCTTT.

The chain carries TRBV2 and TRBJ1-2; 7 bases agree with TRBD1. CDR3 length: 14 residues. Germline CDR1 and CDR2: SNHLY and FYNNEI. With V trimmed by 4 bases and J by 4 bases, 6 bases remained unmatched. CDR3 sequence (DNA): TGTGCCAGCAGTGGCGACAGGGTATCCTATGGCTACACCTTC. Translated, it gives CASSGDRVSYGYTF.